This T cell receptor (beta chain) stems from a study of blood T cell repertoires in COVID-19. Overall study context: Sources were T cells, B-cell-depleted T cells, or PBMCs; the material itself was cDNA or gDNA.

Followed over time, Seattle patients had been enrolled while infection was active. This clone was recorded only once. This CDR3 is 14 amino acids long. V shed 0 bases, J shed 2 bases, and the junction held 0 bases outside the gene matches. Germline assignment: CDR1 LNHNV and CDR2 YYDKDF (reference sequence). As handled by the study authors: Amplification with reference gene primers provided the estimates of nucleated cell counts. Assay: immunoSEQ multiplex PCR; the TCRdb copy retains only in-frame clones and omits some. That table furnishes V, J and clone size, whereas the DNA furnished D and trimming. The sample gives hundreds of thousands of clones, about nine tenths of which show up once; over 9.5% is in the top ten.

The chain is built from TRBV15 and TRBJ2-5; TRBD1 matches at 7 bases. The material sequenced was peripheral blood. The sequence came from a woman between 45 and 60 years old with COVID-19, enrolled during active disease. The CDR3 DNA reads as TGTGCCACCAGCAGAGACAGGGGGCAAGAGACCCAGTACTTC. Translating gives CATSRDRGQETQYF.